This T cell receptor beta chain is drawn from a study of blood T cell repertoires in COVID-19. Study overall: Samples came from the United States, Italy and Spain, spanning acute and convalescent COVID-19. From T cells, B-cell-depleted T cells, or PBMCs came the material, which was cDNA or gDNA.

This clone was observed once. Assay: immunoSEQ multiplex PCR; the TCRdb copy retains only in-frame clones and omits some. The profile shows fewer than 120,000 clones, roughly 91% of them singletons. The sample was peripheral blood. The source is a woman between 45 and 60 years old with acute or convalescent COVID-19.

The CDR3, as DNA: TGTGCCAGCAGCTTAGCCCAAGGAAACACCATATATTTT. It is translated as CASSLAQGNTIYF. The genes are TRBV11-3 and TRBJ1-3; D gene unclear. CDR1 and CDR2 (germline): SGHNT, YENEEA. This CDR3 is built from 13 residues. V was trimmed by 1 base and J by 4 bases, leaving 5 bases between them.